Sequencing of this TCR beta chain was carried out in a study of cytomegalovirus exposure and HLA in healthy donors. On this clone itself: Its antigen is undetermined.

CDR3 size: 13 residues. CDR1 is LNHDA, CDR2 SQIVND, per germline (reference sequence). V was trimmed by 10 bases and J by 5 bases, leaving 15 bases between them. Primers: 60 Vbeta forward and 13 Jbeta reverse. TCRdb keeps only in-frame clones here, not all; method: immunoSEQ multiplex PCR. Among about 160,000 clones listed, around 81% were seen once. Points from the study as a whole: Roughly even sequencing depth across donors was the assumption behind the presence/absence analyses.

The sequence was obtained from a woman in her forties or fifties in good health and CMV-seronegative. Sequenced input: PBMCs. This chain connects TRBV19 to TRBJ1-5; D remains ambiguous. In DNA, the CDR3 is TGTGCCACCTCCGGAGGGATCTATCAGCCCCAGCATTTT. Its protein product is CATSGGIYQPQHF.